The sample holds many counts of the clone carrying this T cell receptor beta chain. This entry comes from a study of patients and donors after allogeneic stem cell transplantation. The CDR3 loop spans 15 amino acids. Germline V CDR1 and CDR2: DFQATT, SNEGSKA (reference sequence). The J segment lost 5 bases and the V segment lost 0 bases, leaving 7 bases of the junction unmatched. TCRdb redid the calling of the RT-PCR reads with MiXCR, one entry per CDR3 protein. The data show about 400,000 distinct CDR3 sequences, with approximately 16% seen just once and 7% to 7.5% held by the top ten. Sequences were obtained from blood, either unsorted or a sorted T cell fraction (not recorded which). The clonotype originates from a human donor who was either an allogeneic HSCT recipient or a stem cell or donor lymphocyte infusion donor (not recorded which). It is not recorded whose cells these are; they may come from a transplant donor. The J gene is TRBJ2-7, the V gene TRBV20-1; 10 bases match TRBD2. CDR3 DNA: TGCAGTGCTAGAGACCCTAGCGGGAGTTTCAACGAGCAGTACTTC. It translates to CSARDPSGSFNEQYF.